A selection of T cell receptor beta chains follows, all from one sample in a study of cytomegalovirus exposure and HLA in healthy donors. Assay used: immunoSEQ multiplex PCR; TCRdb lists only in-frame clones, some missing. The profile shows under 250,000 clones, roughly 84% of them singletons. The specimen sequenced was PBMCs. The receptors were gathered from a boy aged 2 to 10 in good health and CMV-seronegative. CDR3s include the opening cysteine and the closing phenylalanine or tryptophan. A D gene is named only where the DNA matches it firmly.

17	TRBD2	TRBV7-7	CASSSSVAGGMLNEQFF
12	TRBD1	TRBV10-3	CAIGQGRNEQFF
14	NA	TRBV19	CASSIAGAQETQYF
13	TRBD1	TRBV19	CASTDRAGYGYTF
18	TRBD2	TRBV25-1	CASRPGLAGGPSTDTQYF
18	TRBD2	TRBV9	CASSPLSSLALRADTQYF
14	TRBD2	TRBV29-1	CSPTPLALKNEQFF
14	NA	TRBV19	CASSMPRLDTEAFF
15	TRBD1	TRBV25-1	CASSEGTGTDTEAFF
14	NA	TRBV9	CASSVSARPYEQYF
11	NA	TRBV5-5	CASSFTYEQYF
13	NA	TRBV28	CASSLSGYNEQFF
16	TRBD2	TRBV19	CASSPRLAGTTDTQYF
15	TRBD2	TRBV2	CASRGTSGRAYEQYF
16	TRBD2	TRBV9	CASSVGRRDYGETQYF
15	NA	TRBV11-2	CASSPGGSANEKLFF